Sequencing of this TCR beta chain was carried out in a study of PD-L1 blockade in urothelial cancer. Whole-study context: Every 3 weeks, patients received intravenous atezolizumab 1,200 mg, beginning 2014. Blood gave a median approximately 150,000 T cells.

The CDR3 runs to 13 residues. Per germline, CDR1 MDHEN and CDR2 SYDVKM. V shed 6 bases and J shed 3 bases, with 11 bases lying between them. Time point meaning: pretreatment peripheral blood. Sequencing used immunoSEQ multiplex PCR; TCRdb keeps in-frame clones, though not all of them. The table lists 35,000 to 40,000 clones, roughly four fifths of them singletons, with roughly 7% in the top ten. This TCR derives from a man in his 60s with urothelial cancer. This material consisted of PBMCs, taken around atezolizumab (anti-PD-L1) treatment. This sequence joins TRBV28 and TRBJ1-1, with D unresolved. CDR3 coding DNA: TGTGCCAGCAGCACCGGTGTGTACACTGAAGCTTTCTTT. Residues: CASSTGVYTEAFF. The variable domain in full, completed from reference TRBV28 and TRBJ1-1, reads DVKVTQSSRYLVKRTGEKVFLECVQDMDHENMFWYRQDPGLGLRLIYFSYDVKMKEKGDIPEGYSVSREKKERFSLILESASTNQTSMYLCASSTGVYTEAFFGQGTRLTVV.